This T cell receptor (beta chain) was obtained from a study of human T cells and chemical hapten exposure. About the research overall: Reading of the patch tests, which applied 0.01% DPC to the upper back, occurred at 6 days.

Whole-study results and caveats: As patch test score rose, PT1 expanded TCR counts tended to rise as well.

Within the library, unique molecular identifiers were attached to each individual cDNA molecule. TCRdb re-analysed the RACE reads in MiXCR, keeping a single row per CDR3 protein. The sample contains about 160,000 distinct CDR3 sequences, 25% to 35% of which appear only once. Described time point: patch test 3, about 24 weeks after DPC sensitization. Regarding treatment: therapeutic diphenylcyclopropenone sensitization with weekly scalp DPC. On this clonotype: What it binds is unknown.

CDR3 length: 16 amino acids. V gene TRBV1 combines with J gene TRBJ1-6; the table's D gene call, TRBD1, was not cross checked with the DNA. TRBV1 is recorded as a pseudogene. Source: whole blood, taken in connection with sensitization to the hapten diphenylcyclopropenone (DPC). The TCR originated in a woman younger than 35 with alopecia areata. Some clones in this sample may be carry-over from other donors' samples. The CDR3 DNA sequence: TGCACCAGCCCATTGGACAGGATCGCCGAAAATTCACCCCTCCACTTT. Its translation: CTSPLDRIAENSPLHF.